This T cell receptor (beta chain) was profiled in a study of Ad26.COV2.S vaccination and SARS-CoV-2 variants. Treatment in this sample: 15 to 20 received Ad26.COV2.S at low or high dose, single or two shots; about 5 received placebo; per-sample allocation not given. Day 63 after the first vaccine or placebo injection was the time point for sampling. V lost 1 base to trimming and J lost 6 bases, with 18 bases between them. The CDR3 runs to 17 residues. The germline gives CDR1 SGHTA, CDR2 FQGTGA. The assay was immunoSEQ multiplex PCR, and TCRdb's table has in-frame clones only and misses some. The table records 350,000 to 450,000 clones, around 86% of them present only once.

Here the sequenced sample was peripheral blood, taken in a trial of Ad26.COV2.S vaccine versus placebo. The gene calls are TRBV7-3 and TRBJ2-2; D might be TRBD1 or TRBD2, each matching 5 bases. The TCR comes from a person between 18 and 65 years old who received the Ad26.COV2.S COVID-19 vaccine or a placebo. The CDR3 loop reads CASSLRLSALGPGELFF. DNA for the CDR3: TGTGCCAGCAGCTTAAGGCTAAGCGCCCTGGGACCCGGGGAGCTGTTTTTT.